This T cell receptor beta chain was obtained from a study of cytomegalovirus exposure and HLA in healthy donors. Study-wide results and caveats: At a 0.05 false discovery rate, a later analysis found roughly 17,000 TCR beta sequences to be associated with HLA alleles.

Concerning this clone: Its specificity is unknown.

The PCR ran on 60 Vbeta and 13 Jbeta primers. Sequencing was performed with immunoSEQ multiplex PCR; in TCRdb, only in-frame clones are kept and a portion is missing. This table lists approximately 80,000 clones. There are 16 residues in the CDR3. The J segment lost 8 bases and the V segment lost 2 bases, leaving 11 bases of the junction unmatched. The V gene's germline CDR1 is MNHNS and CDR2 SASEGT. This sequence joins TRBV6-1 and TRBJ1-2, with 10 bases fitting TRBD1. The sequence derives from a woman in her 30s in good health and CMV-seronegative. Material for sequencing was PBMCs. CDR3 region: CASSESPDRGRYGYTF. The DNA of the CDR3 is TGTGCCAGCAGTGAATCCCCTGACAGGGGGCGATACGGCTACACCTTC.